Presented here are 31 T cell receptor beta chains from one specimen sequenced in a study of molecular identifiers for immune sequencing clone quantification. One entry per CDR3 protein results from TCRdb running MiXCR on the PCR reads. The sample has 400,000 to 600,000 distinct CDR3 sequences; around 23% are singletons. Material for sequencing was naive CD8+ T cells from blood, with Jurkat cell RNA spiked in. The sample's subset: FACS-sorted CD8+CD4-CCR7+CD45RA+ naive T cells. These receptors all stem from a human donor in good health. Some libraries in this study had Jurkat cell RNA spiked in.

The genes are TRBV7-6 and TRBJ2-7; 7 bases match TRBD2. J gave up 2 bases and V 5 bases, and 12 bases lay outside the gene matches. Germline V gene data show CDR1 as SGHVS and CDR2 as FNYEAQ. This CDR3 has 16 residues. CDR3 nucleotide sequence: TGTGCCAGCAGCCCCGTGCGAGGGAGGGGAGCCTACGAGCAGTACTTC. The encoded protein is CASSPVRGRGAYEQYF.

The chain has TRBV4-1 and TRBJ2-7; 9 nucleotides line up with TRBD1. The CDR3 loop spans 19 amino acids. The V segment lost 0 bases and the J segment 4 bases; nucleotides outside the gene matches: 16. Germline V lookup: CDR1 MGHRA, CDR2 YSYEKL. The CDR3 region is CASSQETGTGFLRNYEQYF. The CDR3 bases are TGCGCCAGCAGCCAAGAAACCGGGACAGGGTTTCTGCGGAATTACGAGCAGTACTTC.

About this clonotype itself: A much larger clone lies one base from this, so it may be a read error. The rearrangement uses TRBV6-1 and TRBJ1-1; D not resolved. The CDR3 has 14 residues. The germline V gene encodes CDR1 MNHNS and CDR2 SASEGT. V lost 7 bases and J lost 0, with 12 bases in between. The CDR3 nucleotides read TGTGCCAGCAATGATTCCCCATTGAACACTGAAGCTTTCTTT. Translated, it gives CASNDSPLNTEAFF.

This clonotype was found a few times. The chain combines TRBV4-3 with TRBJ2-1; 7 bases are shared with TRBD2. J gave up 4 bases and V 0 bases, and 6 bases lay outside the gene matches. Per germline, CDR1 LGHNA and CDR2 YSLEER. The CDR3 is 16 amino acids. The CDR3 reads CASSQDTGGGYNEQFF. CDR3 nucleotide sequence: TGCGCCAGCAGCCAAGATACCGGCGGGGGATACAATGAGCAGTTCTTC.

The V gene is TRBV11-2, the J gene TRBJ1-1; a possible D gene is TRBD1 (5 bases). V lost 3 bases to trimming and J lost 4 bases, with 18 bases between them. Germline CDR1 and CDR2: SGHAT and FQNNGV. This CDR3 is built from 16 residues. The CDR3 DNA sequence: TGTGCCAGCAGCTTCGGGGGGGAGGGGATCCCCACTGAAGCTTTCTTT. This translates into CASSFGGEGIPTEAFF.

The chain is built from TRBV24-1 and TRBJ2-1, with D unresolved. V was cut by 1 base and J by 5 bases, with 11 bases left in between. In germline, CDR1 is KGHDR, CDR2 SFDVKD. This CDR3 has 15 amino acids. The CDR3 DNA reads TGTGCCACCAGTGATTTTGCGGAGATAGACAATGAGCAGTTCTTC. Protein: CATSDFAEIDNEQFF.

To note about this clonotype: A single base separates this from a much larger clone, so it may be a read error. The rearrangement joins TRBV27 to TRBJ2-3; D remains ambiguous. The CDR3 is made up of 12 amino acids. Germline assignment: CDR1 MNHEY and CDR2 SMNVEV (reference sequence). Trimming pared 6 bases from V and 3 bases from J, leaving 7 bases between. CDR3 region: CASRKETDTQYF. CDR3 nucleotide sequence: TGTGCCAGCAGGAAGGAGACAGATACGCAGTATTTT.

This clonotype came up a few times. In DNA, the CDR3 is TGTGCCAGTAGTATTAGTGGGGGCAGGGGGGATCAGCCCCAGCATTTT. Translating gives CASSISGGRGDQPQHF. The rearrangement joins TRBV19 to TRBJ1-5, with 7 bases identical to TRBD1. The V gene end was trimmed by 3 bases and the J gene end by 5 bases; junction bases not matched to a gene: 10. Germline V gene data show CDR1 as LNHDA and CDR2 as SQIVND (reference sequence). The CDR3 runs to 16 residues.

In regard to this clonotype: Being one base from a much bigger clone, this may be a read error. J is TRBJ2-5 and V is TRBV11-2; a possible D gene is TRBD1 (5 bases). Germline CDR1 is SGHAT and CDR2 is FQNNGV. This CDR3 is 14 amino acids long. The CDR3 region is CASSPRTMQEAQYF. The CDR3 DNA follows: TGTGCCAGCAGCCCCAGGACAATGCAAGAGGCCCAGTACTTC. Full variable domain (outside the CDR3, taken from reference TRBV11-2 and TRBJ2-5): EAGVAQSPRYKIIEKRQSVAFWCNPISGHATLYWYQQILGQGPKLLIQFQNNGVVDDSQLPKDRFSAERLKGVDSTLKIQPAKLEDSAVYLCASSPRTMQEAQYFGPGTRLLVL.

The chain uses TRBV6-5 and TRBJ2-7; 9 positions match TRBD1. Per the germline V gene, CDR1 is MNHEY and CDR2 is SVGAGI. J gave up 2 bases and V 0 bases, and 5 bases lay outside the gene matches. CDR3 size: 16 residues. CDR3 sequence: CASSYSGTGSAYEQYF. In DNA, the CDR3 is TGTGCCAGCAGTTACTCCGGGACAGGGTCGGCCTACGAGCAGTACTTC.

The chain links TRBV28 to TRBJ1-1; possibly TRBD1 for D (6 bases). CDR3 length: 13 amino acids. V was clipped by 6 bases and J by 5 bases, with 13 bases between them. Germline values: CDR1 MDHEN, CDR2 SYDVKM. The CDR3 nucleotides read TGTGCCAGCAGCGTCAGGGGTAGGACTGAAGCTTTCTTT. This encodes CASSVRGRTEAFF. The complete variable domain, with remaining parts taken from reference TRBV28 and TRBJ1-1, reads DVKVTQSSRYLVKRTGEKVFLECVQDMDHENMFWYRQDPGLGLRLIYFSYDVKMKEKGDIPEGYSVSREKKERFSLILESASTNQTSMYLCASSVRGRTEAFFGQGTRLTVV.

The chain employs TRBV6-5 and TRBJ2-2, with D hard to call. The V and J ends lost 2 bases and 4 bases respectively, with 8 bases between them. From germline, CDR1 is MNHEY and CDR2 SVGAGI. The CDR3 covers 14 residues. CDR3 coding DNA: TGTGCCAGCAGTTACCGCAAACCCACCGGGGAGCTGTTTTTT. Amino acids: CASSYRKPTGELFF.

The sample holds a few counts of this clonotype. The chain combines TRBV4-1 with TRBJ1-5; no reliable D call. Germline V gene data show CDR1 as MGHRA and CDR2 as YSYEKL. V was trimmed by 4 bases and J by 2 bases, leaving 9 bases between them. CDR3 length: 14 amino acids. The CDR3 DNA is TGCGCCAGCAGCCCGACGATGGGCAATCAGCCCCAGCATTTT. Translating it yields CASSPTMGNQPQHF.

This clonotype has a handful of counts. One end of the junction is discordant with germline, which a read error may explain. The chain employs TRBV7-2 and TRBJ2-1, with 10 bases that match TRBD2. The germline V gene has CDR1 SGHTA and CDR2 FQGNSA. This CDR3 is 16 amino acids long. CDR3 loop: CACSPLSGRNGGEQFF. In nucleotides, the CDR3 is TGTGCCTGCAGCCCTCTTAGCGGGAGGAATGGTGGTGAGCAGTTCTTC. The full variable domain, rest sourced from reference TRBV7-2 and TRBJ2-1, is GAGVSQSPSNKVTEKGKDVELRCDPISGHTALYWYRQSLGQGLEFLIYFQGNSAPDKSGLPSDRFSAERTGGSVSTLTIQRTQQEDSAVYLCACSPLSGRNGGEQFFGPGTRLTVL.

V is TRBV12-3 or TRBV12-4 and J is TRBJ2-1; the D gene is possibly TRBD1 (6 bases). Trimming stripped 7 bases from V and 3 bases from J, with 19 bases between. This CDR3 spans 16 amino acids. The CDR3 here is CASTKSTGTFYNEQFF. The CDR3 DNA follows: TGTGCCAGCACCAAATCGACAGGAACCTTCTACAATGAGCAGTTCTTC.

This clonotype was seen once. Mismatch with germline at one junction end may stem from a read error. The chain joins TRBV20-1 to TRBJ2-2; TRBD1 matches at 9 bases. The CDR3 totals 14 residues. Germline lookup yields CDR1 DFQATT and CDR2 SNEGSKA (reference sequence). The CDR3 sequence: CSARRDRVAGELLF. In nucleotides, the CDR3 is TGCAGTGCTAGAAGGGACAGGGTTGCCGGGGAGCTGCTTTTT.

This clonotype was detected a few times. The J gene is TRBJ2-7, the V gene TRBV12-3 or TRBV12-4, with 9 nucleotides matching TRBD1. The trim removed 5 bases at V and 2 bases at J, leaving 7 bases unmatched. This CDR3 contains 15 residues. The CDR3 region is CASSHTGQGTYEQYF. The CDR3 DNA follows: TGTGCCAGCAGTCATACCGGACAGGGGACCTACGAGCAGTACTTC.

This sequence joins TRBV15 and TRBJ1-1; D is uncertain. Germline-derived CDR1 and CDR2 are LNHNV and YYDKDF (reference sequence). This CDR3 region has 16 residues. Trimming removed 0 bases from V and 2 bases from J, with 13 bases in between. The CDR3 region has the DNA TGTGCCACCAGCAGAGATCTGGTCCAGAGCAACACTGAAGCTTTCTTT. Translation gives CATSRDLVQSNTEAFF.

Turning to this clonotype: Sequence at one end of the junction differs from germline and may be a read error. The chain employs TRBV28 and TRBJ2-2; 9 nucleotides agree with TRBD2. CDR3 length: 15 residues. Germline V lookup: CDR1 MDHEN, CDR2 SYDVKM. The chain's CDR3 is CASSFSGSITGELVF. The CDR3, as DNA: TGTGCCAGCAGTTTTAGCGGGAGTATTACCGGGGAGCTGGTTTTT.

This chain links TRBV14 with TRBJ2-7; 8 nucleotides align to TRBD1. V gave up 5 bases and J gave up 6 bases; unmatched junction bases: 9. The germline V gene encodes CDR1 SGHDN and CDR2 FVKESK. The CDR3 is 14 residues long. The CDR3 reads CASSTRDRSSEQYF. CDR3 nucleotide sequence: TGTGCCAGCAGCACCCGGGACAGGAGCTCCGAGCAGTACTTC.

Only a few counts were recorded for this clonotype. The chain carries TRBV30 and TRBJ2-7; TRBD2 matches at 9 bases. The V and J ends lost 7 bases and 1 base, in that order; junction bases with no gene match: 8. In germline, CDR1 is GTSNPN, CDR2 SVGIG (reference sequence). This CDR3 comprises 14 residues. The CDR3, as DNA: TGTGCCTTGGAGCCTAGCGGGGTTTCCTACGAGCAGTACTTC. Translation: CALEPSGVSYEQYF.

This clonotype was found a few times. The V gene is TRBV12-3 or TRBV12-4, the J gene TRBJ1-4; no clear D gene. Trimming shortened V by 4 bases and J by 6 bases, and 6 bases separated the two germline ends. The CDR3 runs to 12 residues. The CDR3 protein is CASSSADEKLFF. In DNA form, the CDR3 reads TGTGCCAGCAGTTCAGCAGATGAAAAACTGTTTTTT.

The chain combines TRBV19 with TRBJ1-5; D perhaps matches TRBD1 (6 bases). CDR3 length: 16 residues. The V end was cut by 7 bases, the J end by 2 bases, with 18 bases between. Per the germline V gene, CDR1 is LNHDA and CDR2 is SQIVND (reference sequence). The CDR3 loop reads CASIDLDSIGNQPQHF. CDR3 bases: TGTGCCAGTATCGACCTGGACAGCATCGGCAATCAGCCCCAGCATTTT.

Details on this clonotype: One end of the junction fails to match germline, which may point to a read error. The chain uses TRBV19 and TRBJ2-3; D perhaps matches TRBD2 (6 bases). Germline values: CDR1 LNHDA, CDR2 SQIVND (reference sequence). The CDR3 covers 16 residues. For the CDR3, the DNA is TGTGCCAGTAGTATAGGGATTAGCGGATCAACAGATGCGCAGTATTTT. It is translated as CASSIGISGSTDAQYF.

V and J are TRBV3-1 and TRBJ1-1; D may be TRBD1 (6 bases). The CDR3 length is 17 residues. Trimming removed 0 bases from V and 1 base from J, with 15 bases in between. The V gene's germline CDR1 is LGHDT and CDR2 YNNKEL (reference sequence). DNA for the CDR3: TGTGCCAGCAGCCAAGAAGGTCTATTGGGGGCGAACACTGAAGCTTTCTTT. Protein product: CASSQEGLLGANTEAFF.

CDR3 sequence (DNA): TGTGCCAGCAGTTCCCTCCTTCGCGGGAGTTGGGAGACCCAGTACTTC. This codes for CASSSLLRGSWETQYF. The rearrangement links TRBV6-5 to TRBJ2-5; 7 nucleotides align to TRBD2. Germline CDR1 and CDR2: MNHEY and SVGAGI. The CDR3 sequence is 16 residues long. V lost 4 bases to trimming and J lost 5 bases; unmatched junction nucleotides: 13.

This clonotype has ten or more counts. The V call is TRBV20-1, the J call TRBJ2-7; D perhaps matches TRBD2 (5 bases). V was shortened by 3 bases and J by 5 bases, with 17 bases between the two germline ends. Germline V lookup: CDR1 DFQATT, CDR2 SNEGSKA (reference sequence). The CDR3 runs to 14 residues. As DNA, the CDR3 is TGCAGTGCTAGGAGCCGGACTCGGTTCCACGAGCAGTACTTC. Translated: CSARSRTRFHEQYF.

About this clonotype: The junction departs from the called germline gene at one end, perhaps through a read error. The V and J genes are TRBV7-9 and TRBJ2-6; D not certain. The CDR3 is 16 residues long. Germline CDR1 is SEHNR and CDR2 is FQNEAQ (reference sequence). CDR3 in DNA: TGTGTCAGCAGCCCCCCGCGAGTCTCTGGGGCCAACGTCCTGACTTTC. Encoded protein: CVSSPPRVSGANVLTF.

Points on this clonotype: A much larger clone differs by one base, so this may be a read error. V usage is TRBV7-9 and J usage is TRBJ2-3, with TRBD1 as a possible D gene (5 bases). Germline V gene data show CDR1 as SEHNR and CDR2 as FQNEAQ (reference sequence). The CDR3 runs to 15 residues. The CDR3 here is CASSLLQGFLDAQYF. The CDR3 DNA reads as TGTGCCAGCAGCCTACTCCAGGGATTCTTAGATGCGCAGTATTTT.

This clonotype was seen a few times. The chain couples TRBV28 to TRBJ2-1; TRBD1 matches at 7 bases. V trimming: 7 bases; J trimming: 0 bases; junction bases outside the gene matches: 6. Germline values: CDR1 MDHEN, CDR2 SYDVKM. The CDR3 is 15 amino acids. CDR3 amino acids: CASKRQGYSYNEQFF. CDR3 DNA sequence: TGTGCCAGCAAAAGACAGGGCTACTCCTACAATGAGCAGTTCTTC.

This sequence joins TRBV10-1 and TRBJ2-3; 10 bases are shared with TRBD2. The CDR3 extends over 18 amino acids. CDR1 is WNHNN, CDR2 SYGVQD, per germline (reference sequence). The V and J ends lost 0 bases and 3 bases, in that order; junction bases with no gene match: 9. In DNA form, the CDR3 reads TGCGCCAGCAGTGAGTCTTCCGTAGCGGGGGGTGGAACAGATACGCAGTATTTT. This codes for CASSESSVAGGGTDTQYF.